These T cell receptor beta chains were read from a single sample in a study of graft-versus-host responses after intestinal transplantation. No antigen has been assigned to these receptors. Repertoires were generated with immunoSEQ multiplex PCR, while TCRdb's copy carries only in-frame clones and drops some. The sample records tens of thousands of clones, about nine tenths being singletons. Sequenced here: unstimulated CD8+ T cells sorted from spleen or lymph node cells, sampled before transplant. These receptors all stem from a human donor who was the organ donor for an intestinal transplant. CDR3s include the opening cysteine and the closing phenylalanine or tryptophan. The D gene is left open where the match is weak. Expanded clones are given a class, and other clones once, few, many or no size at all.

d_call	v_call	j_call	clone_size	cdr3_nt	cdr3_aa
-	TRBV11-2	TRBJ1-1	-	TGTGCCAGCAGCTTAAGTTTTAACAGAATGAACACTGAAGCTTTCTTT	CASSLSFNRMNTEAFF
TRBD2	TRBV4-1	TRBJ2-1	-	TGCGCCAGCAGCCAAGCCGAAGCGGGGAATGAGCAGTTCTTC	CASSQAEAGNEQFF
TRBD1	TRBV4-1	TRBJ1-6	-	TGCGCCAGCAGCCCCCGGGACAGTCAGAGGTCCTATAATCCTCCCCTCCACTTT	CASSPRDSQRSYNPPLHF
-	TRBV7-8	TRBJ1-1	-	TGTGCCAGCAGCTTAGCGGGGCAGGTGAACACTGAAGCTTTCTTT	CASSLAGQVNTEAFF
TRBD1	TRBV19	TRBJ1-1	-	TGTGCCAGTAGTATTTCATCGACAGGGACGACTGAAGCTTTCTTT	CASSISSTGTTEAFF
-	TRBV28	TRBJ2-7	-	TGTGCCAGCAGCCCTGTCCGGGGGGGGGACAGGGTCCACGAGCAGTACTTC	CASSPVRGGDRVHEQYF
-	TRBV5-6	TRBJ2-2	-	TGTGCCAGCAGCTTTATGGGAGAAATCGTGAACACCGGGGAGCTGTTTTTT	CASSFMGEIVNTGELFF
TRBD1	TRBV4-1	TRBJ1-1	once	TGCGCCAGCAGCCTCGACAGGGGGCGGACTGAAGCTTTCTTT	CASSLDRGRTEAFF
-	TRBV4-1	TRBJ1-5	-	TGCGCCAGCAGCCAAGTGGACATCCCTCAGCCCCAGCATTTT	CASSQVDIPQPQHF
-	TRBV29-1	TRBJ2-2	-	TGCAGCGTTGAAGTGGACGGGGAGCTGTTTTTT	CSVEVDGELFF
TRBD1	TRBV4-1	TRBJ2-5	-	TGCGCCAGCAGCCAAGAAGATTATGACAGGGGCGGAGAGACCCAGTACTTC	CASSQEDYDRGGETQYF
-	TRBV5-8	TRBJ2-7	-	TGTGCCAGCTCCCTCACGCGGTCCAGCTCCTACGAGCAGTACTTC	CASSLTRSSSYEQYF
-	TRBV18	TRBJ1-1	-	TGTGCCAGCTCACCAATCAGTTGGGTCTACTCTGAAGCTTTCTTT	CASSPISWVYSEAFF
-	TRBV12-5	TRBJ1-2	once	TGTGCTAGTGGCCCCAGGCCCCCCTCCAACTATGGCTACACCTTC	CASGPRPPSNYGYTF
-	TRBV6-1	TRBJ2-1	-	TGTGCCAGTTCCTTCGGCAGGGCCAGTGAGCAGTTCTTC	CASSFGRASEQFF
-	TRBV4-1	TRBJ2-1	-	TGCGCCAGCAGCCAAGAAAGCCTGAGCTCCTACAATGAGCAGTTCTTC	CASSQESLSSYNEQFF
-	TRBV6-1	TRBJ2-1	-	TGTGCCAGCAGTCCCACTAGGGTAGCTGAGCATGAGCAGTTCTTC	CASSPTRVAEHEQFF
TRBD2	TRBV4-2	TRBJ2-5	-	TGTGCCAGCAGCCAAGTAGCGGGGGGGCCAGAGACCCAGTACTTC	CASSQVAGGPETQYF
TRBD2	TRBV27	TRBJ2-3	-	TGTGCCAGCAGTTCATACCCCTGGGACCTAGCGGGGAAAAGGGCAGATACGCAGTATTTT	CASSSYPWDLAGKRADTQYF
TRBD2	TRBV4-1	TRBJ2-1	-	TGCGCCAGCAGCCAAGTCACGGCGGGGGGGAGCAATGAGCAGTTCTTC	CASSQVTAGGSNEQFF
-	TRBV6-4	TRBJ1-2	once	TGTGCCAGCAGTGACTCGAGGATTCTCTATGGCTACACCTTC	CASSDSRILYGYTF
TRBD1	TRBV11-1	TRBJ1-5	-	TGTGCCAGCAGCTTGAGCAGGGGGCGTTTTGATGGTCGCAATCAGCCCCAGCATTTT	CASSLSRGRFDGRNQPQHF
-	TRBV11-2	TRBJ1-4	-	TGTGCCAGCAGCTTCGATATCACAACTAATGAAAAACTGTTTTTT	CASSFDITTNEKLFF
TRBD1	TRBV4-1	TRBJ2-3	-	TGCGCCAGCAGCCAGTCACAGGGGACCCTCACAGATACGCAGTATTTT	CASSQSQGTLTDTQYF
-	TRBV27	TRBJ1-1	few	TGTGCCAGCATCATCATAGGCGCGGGGGGCGGGAACACTGAAGCTTTCTTT	CASIIIGAGGGNTEAFF
-	TRBV4-1	TRBJ1-4	-	TGCGCCAGCAGCCAGGTGGGGACCCTTAATGAAAAACTGTTTTTT	CASSQVGTLNEKLFF
-	TRBV30	TRBJ2-7	-	TGTGCCTGGAGTTTACGGGCAGGGAACCCATACGAGCAGTACTTC	CAWSLRAGNPYEQYF
TRBD1	TRBV5-4	TRBJ2-3	once	TGTGCCAGCACCCCCGTCGGGACAGGGGGCCCCCTAAGCACAGATACGCAGTATTTT	CASTPVGTGGPLSTDTQYF
-	TRBV27	TRBJ2-7	-	TGTGCCAGCAGCCATGGAGCCGCCTACGAGCAGTACTTC	CASSHGAAYEQYF
-	TRBV6-5	TRBJ2-7	-	TGTGCCAGCAGGAGACAGAGAAACTACGAGCAGTACTTC	CASRRQRNYEQYF
TRBD1	TRBV7-9	TRBJ2-5	-	TGTGCCAGCAGCTTAGCGAACCAGGGGGCCTTCCAAGAGACCCAGTACTTC	CASSLANQGAFQETQYF
-	TRBV6-5	TRBJ1-1	-	TGTGCCAGCAGTTACATGGCGGGGGACACTGAAGCTTTCTTT	CASSYMAGDTEAFF
TRBD2	TRBV4-1	TRBJ2-7	-	TGCGCCAGCAGCCAATACCCGGGGGGGGAGGGAAGGGGCTACGAGCAGTACTTC	CASSQYPGGEGRGYEQYF
-	TRBV5-5	TRBJ1-6	-	TGTGCCAGCAGCTTAAGAGGGACGAGGAATTCACCCCTCCACTTT	CASSLRGTRNSPLHF
TRBD1	TRBV7-9	TRBJ1-2	once	TGTGCCAGCAGCTTAGGGACAGGGGGTCCCTATGGCTACACCTTC	CASSLGTGGPYGYTF
TRBD1	TRBV7-9	TRBJ1-2	-	TGTGCCAGCGGCCCTCCGACAGGGGAGGTCTATGGCTACACCTTC	CASGPPTGEVYGYTF
TRBD2	TRBV6-1	TRBJ2-3	-	TGTGCCAGCAGTCCGCGGGGGGGCCTTGCAGATACGCAGTATTTT	CASSPRGGLADTQYF
-	TRBV28	TRBJ1-2	-	TGTGCCAGCAGTTCCCGCCGGGTGGATCCGGGCCGGCCGACCTATGGCTACACCTTC	CASSSRRVDPGRPTYGYTF
TRBD1	TRBV6-1	TRBJ2-7	-	TGTGCCAGCAAGCCGGGACAGGGGGTATACGAGCAGTACTTC	CASKPGQGVYEQYF
-	TRBV5-6	TRBJ2-1	once	TGTGCCAGCAGCTTGGTAGGACAAGCCTACAATGAGCAGTTCTTC	CASSLVGQAYNEQFF
TRBD1	TRBV4-1	TRBJ2-7	-	TGCGCCAGCAGCGCCGGGACAGCTTCCTACGAGCAGTACTTC	CASSAGTASYEQYF
-	TRBV4-2	TRBJ2-3	-	TGTGCCAGCAGCCAATCTGGCGATAGCACAGATACGCAGTATTTT	CASSQSGDSTDTQYF
TRBD1	TRBV4-2	TRBJ2-6	few	TGTGCCAGCAGCCAAGATCAGGGGGCTGGGGCCAACGTCCTGACTTTC	CASSQDQGAGANVLTF
-	TRBV6-5	TRBJ2-3	-	TGTGCCAGCAAGGAGTCAGATACGCAGTATTTT	CASKESDTQYF
-	TRBV9	TRBJ2-3	-	TGTGCCAGCAGCGTTTCCGGGGGCCCGACAGATACGCAGTATTTT	CASSVSGGPTDTQYF
-	TRBV28	TRBJ1-5	-	TGTGCCAGCAGTTTATTGGGATTAGGCAATCAGCCCCAGCATTTT	CASSLLGLGNQPQHF
-	TRBV5-1	TRBJ2-7	-	TGCGCCAGCAGCTTGGAAGGGGGGCGAGCCTACGAGCAGTACTTC	CASSLEGGRAYEQYF
-	TRBV11-3	TRBJ1-1	-	TGTGCCAGCAGCCGCAGCACAGTGGATGAAGCTTTCTTT	CASSRSTVDEAFF